Below, 11 T cell receptor beta chains from the same sample are listed, as sequenced in a study of cytomegalovirus exposure and HLA in healthy donors. The PCR had 60 Vbeta and 13 Jbeta primers. Generated by immunoSEQ multiplex PCR, the TCRdb table keeps only in-frame clones and is missing some. The sample yields 130,000 or so clones, under 75% seen once. The sequencing input was PBMCs. All receptors come from a woman in her 40s in good health and CMV-seronegative.

The chain uses TRBV12-5 and TRBJ1-2, with 8 positions matching TRBD1. The V and J ends lost 5 bases and 7 bases, in that order; junction bases with no gene match: 6. The CDR3 runs 13 residues. Germline V gene sequence: CDR1 LGHNT, CDR2 FRNRAP. Written as DNA, the CDR3 is TGTGCTAGTGGTATCGGACAGGGCATTGGCTACACCTTC. Its translation is CASGIGQGIGYTF.

The sample holds a few counts of this clone. The genes are TRBV10-3 and TRBJ1-1; TRBD1 aligns across 10 bases. Germline loops: CDR1 ENHRY, CDR2 SYGVKD. The CDR3 spans 16 residues. V shed 0 bases, J shed 2 bases, and the junction held 3 bases outside the gene matches. The CDR3: CAISESSTGGNTEAFF. The CDR3 coding sequence is TGTGCCATCAGTGAGTCCTCGACAGGGGGCAACACTGAAGCTTTCTTT.

The chain recombines TRBV28 with TRBJ2-7, with 12 nucleotides matching TRBD1. The CDR3 sequence is 15 residues long. V lost 5 bases to trimming and J lost 4 bases; unmatched junction nucleotides: 6. Germline V gene lookup returns CDR1 MDHEN and CDR2 SYDVKM. The CDR3 bases are TGTGCCAGCAGTCCCCGGGACAGGGGGCGATACGAGCAGTACTTC. Protein product: CASSPRDRGRYEQYF.

This sequence joins TRBV7-2 and TRBJ2-3, with D maybe TRBD2 (5 bases). Germline CDR1 and CDR2: SGHTA and FQGNSA. The CDR3 extends over 17 amino acids. V was cut by 6 bases and J by 2 bases, with 21 bases left in between. The CDR3 sequence: CASSLDPAAPPTDTQYF. The CDR3 nucleotides are TGTGCCAGCAGTCTAGACCCAGCGGCCCCCCCCACAGATACGCAGTATTTT.

The chain employs TRBV6-6 and TRBJ2-5; 11 bases line up with TRBD2. This CDR3 spans 15 amino acids. V lost 5 bases, J lost 2 bases, and 4 bases stayed unmatched. Per germline, CDR1 MNHNY and CDR2 SVGAGI (reference sequence). CDR3 region: CASSDSGGAQETQYF. The CDR3 DNA reads as TGTGCCAGCAGTGATAGCGGGGGGGCGCAAGAGACCCAGTACTTC.

Regarding this clone: Other DNA variants within this sample encode the same CDR3. The chain joins TRBV5-1 to TRBJ2-2; tentatively, D is TRBD1 (6 bases). The germline V gene encodes CDR1 SGHRS and CDR2 YFSETQ. Trimming removed 1 base at V and 0 bases at J, with 19 bases between. The CDR3 spans 19 residues. The CDR3 region has the DNA TGCGCCAGCAGCTTGAGACCTTTGGGGGCAGGGACGAACACCGGGGAGCTGTTTTTT. It is translated as CASSLRPLGAGTNTGELFF.

V is TRBV5-1 and J is TRBJ2-7; the match to TRBD1 covers 9 bases. V lost 7 bases, J lost 2 bases, and 1 base stayed unmatched. Germline V gives CDR1 SGHRS, CDR2 YFSETQ. The CDR3 has 12 residues. CDR3 DNA: TGCGCCAGCGGACAGGGGCCCTACGAGCAGTACTTC. It translates to CASGQGPYEQYF. Variable domain in full (rest from reference TRBV5-1 and TRBJ2-7): KAGVTQTPRYLIKTRGQQVTLSCSPISGHRSVSWYQQTPGQGLQFLFEYFSETQRNKGNFPGRFSGRQFSNSRSEMNVSTLELGDSALYLCASGQGPYEQYFGPGTRLTVT.

V is TRBV6-5 and J is TRBJ1-5; 7 positions agree with TRBD1. This CDR3 spans 13 amino acids. Germline CDR1 and CDR2: MNHEY and SVGAGI. V lost 5 bases and J lost 9; bases outside the gene matches: 7. The CDR3 DNA is TGTGCCAGCAGTGCCACAGGGGCCGGGCCCCAGCATTTT. It is translated as CASSATGAGPQHF.

The J gene is TRBJ1-1, the V gene TRBV29-1, with D perhaps matching TRBD1 (5 bases). The CDR3 sequence is 13 residues long. Trimming pared 4 bases from V and 4 bases from J, leaving 13 bases between. CDR1 SQVTM and CDR2 ANQGSEA come from the germline V gene. CDR3 DNA: TGCAGCGTTGGAGGCGGGGGAGCCACTGAAGCTTTCTTT. It specifies CSVGGGGATEAFF.

This clone was picked up a small number of times. The J gene is TRBJ2-1, the V gene TRBV7-9; the match to TRBD2 covers 7 bases. This CDR3 has 14 amino acids. Trimming removed 3 bases from V and 3 bases from J; junction bases left unmatched: 2. Germline V gives CDR1 SEHNR, CDR2 FQNEAQ (reference sequence). Here the CDR3 reads CASSFGGGYNEQFF. The CDR3 bases are TGTGCCAGCAGCTTTGGCGGGGGCTACAATGAGCAGTTCTTC.

The chain employs TRBV5-1 and TRBJ2-2, with 7 bases that match TRBD1. The germline V gene has CDR1 SGHRS and CDR2 YFSETQ. Unmatched junction bases numbered 5, after V lost 3 bases and J lost 3 bases. CDR3 length: 15 amino acids. CDR3 sequence (DNA): TGCGCCAGCAGCTCCACAGGGGCATACACCGGGGAGCTGTTTTTT. Residues: CASSSTGAYTGELFF. The full variable domain, completed using reference TRBV5-1 and TRBJ2-2, is KAGVTQTPRYLIKTRGQQVTLSCSPISGHRSVSWYQQTPGQGLQFLFEYFSETQRNKGNFPGRFSGRQFSNSRSEMNVSTLELGDSALYLCASSSTGAYTGELFFGEGSRLTVL.